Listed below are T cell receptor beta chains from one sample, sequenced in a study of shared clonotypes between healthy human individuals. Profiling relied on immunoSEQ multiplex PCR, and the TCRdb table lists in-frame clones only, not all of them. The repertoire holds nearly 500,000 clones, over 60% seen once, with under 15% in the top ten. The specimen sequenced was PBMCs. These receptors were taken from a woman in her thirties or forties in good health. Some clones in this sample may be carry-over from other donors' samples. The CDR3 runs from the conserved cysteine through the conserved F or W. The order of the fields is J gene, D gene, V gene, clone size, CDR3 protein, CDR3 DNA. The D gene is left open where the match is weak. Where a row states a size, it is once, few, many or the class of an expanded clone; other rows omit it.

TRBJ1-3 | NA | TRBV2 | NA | CASSGGDGNTIYF | TGTGCCAGCAGTGGAGGGGACGGAAACACCATATATTTT
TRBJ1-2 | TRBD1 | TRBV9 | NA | CASSATGGSYGYTF | TGTGCCAGCAGCGCGACAGGGGGATCCTATGGCTACACCTTC
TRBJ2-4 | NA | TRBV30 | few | CAWSVGAADIQYF | TGTGCCTGGAGTGTAGGGGCGGCGGACATTCAGTACTTC
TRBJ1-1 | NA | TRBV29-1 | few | CSVEMGGNTEAFF | TGCAGCGTTGAAATGGGTGGTAACACTGAAGCTTTCTTT
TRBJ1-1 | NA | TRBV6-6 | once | CASSYRAMNTEAFF | TGTGCCAGCAGTTACAGGGCGATGAACACTGAAGCTTTCTTT
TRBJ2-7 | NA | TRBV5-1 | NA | CASSLEVEQYF | TGCGCCAGCAGCTTGGAGGTCGAGCAGTACTTC
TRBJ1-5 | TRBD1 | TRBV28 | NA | CAATQGLNQPQHF | TGTGCCGCCACACAGGGGTTGAATCAGCCCCAGCATTTT
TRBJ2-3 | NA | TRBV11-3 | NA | CASSLGVSEVTDTQYF | TGTGCCAGCAGCTTAGGCGTCAGCGAAGTGACAGATACGCAGTATTTT
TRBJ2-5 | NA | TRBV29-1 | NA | CSVGLGVRETQYF | TGCAGCGTTGGGCTGGGGGTCCGTGAGACCCAGTACTTC
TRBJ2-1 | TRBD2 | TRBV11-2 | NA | CASRGLVEQFF | TGTGCCAGCAGGGGACTAGTTGAGCAGTTCTTC
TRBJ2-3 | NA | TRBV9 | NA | CASSVVARATDTQYF | TGTGCCAGCAGCGTAGTAGCCCGGGCCACAGATACGCAGTATTTT
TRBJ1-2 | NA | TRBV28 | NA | CASRTGHYGYTF | TGTGCCAGCAGAACAGGTCACTATGGCTACACCTTC
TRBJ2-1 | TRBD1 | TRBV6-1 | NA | CASSDGDRGYREQFF | TGTGCCAGCAGTGATGGGGACAGGGGGTATCGAGAGCAGTTCTTC
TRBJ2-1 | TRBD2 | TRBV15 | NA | CATSVGRGPLGEQFF | TGTGCCACCAGCGTCGGGAGGGGCCCCCTGGGTGAGCAGTTCTTC
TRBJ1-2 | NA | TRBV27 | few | CASSRQGMDGYTF | TGTGCCAGCAGTAGGCAGGGGATGGATGGCTACACCTTC
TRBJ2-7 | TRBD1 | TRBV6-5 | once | CASSYSRTGRYEQYF | TGTGCCAGCAGTTACTCGAGGACAGGGAGGTACGAGCAGTACTTC
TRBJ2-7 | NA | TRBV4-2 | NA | CASSQDSDYEQYF | TGTGCCAGCAGCCAAGATTCGGACTACGAGCAGTACTTC
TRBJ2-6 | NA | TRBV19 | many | CASSMRREAGANVLTF | TGTGCCAGTAGTATGCGCAGGGAGGCTGGGGCCAACGTCCTGACTTTC
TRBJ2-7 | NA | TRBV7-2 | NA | CASSPVVGGPYEQYF | TGTGCCAGCAGCCCCGTAGTGGGGGGTCCCTACGAGCAGTACTTC
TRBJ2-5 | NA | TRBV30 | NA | CAWSVRGGGTQYF | TGTGCCTGGAGTGTACGGGGAGGCGGGACCCAGTACTTC
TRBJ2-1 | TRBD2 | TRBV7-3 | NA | CASSSLAGAYNEQFF | TGTGCCAGCAGCTCCTTAGCGGGAGCCTACAATGAGCAGTTCTTC
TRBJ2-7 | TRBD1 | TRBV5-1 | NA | CASSLSQGVGEQYF | TGCGCCAGCAGCTTGTCGCAGGGGGTCGGCGAGCAGTACTTC
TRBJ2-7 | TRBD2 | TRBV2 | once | CASRTSVTSAEQYF | TGTGCCAGCAGGACCAGCGTTACTAGCGCCGAGCAGTACTTC
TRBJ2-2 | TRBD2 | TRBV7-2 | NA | CASSLRLAGNTGELFF | TGTGCCAGCAGCTTAAGACTAGCGGGAAACACCGGGGAGCTGTTTTTT
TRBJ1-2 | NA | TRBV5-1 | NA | CASSLEQTNYGYTF | TGCGCCAGCAGCTTGGAACAGACGAACTATGGCTACACCTTC
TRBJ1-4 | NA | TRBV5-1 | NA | CASSIQIGEKLFF | TGCGCCAGCAGCATACAGATAGGAGAAAAACTGTTTTTT
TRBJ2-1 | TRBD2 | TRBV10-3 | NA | CAVGTSGSDEQFF | TGTGCCGTTGGGACTAGCGGGAGTGATGAGCAGTTCTTC
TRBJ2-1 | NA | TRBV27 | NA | CASGRLGVDNEQFF | TGTGCCAGCGGTCGGCTGGGGGTCGACAATGAGCAGTTCTTC
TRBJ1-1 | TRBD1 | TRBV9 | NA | CASSSPGTGINTEAFF | TGTGCCAGCAGCTCTCCCGGGACAGGGATAAACACTGAAGCTTTCTTT
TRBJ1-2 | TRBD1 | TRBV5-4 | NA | CASSSAFTGGGYGYTF | TGTGCCAGCAGCTCTGCCTTCACAGGGGGTGGCTATGGCTACACCTTC
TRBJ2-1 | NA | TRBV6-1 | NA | CASRETHNEQFF | TGTGCCAGCAGGGAGACACACAATGAGCAGTTCTTC
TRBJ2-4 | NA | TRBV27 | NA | CASSISGGKNIQYF | TGTGCCAGCAGTATCAGCGGAGGGAAAAACATTCAGTACTTC